These 27 T cell receptor beta chains share one sample of origin, sequenced in a study of sequential checkpoint blockade in melanoma. Treatment: randomized to nivolumab then ipilimumab (arm A) or the reverse (arm B). The protocol was immunoSEQ multiplex PCR, while the TCRdb copy is restricted to in-frame clones and leaves out a portion. The sample consists of about 10,000 clones, around 75% of them appearing once. Specimen: CD8+ T cells sorted from blood (inferred from file names), collected from a patient given nivolumab and ipilimumab in sequence. The receptors were sampled from a human donor with melanoma.

This clone was counted only a few times. This chain uses TRBV7-9 with TRBJ2-3, with TRBD2 matching 12 bases. The J segment lost 3 bases and the V segment lost 5 bases, leaving 15 bases of the junction unmatched. The CDR3 spans 19 residues. Looked up from germline, CDR1 is SEHNR and CDR2 is FQNEAQ (reference sequence). The CDR3 loop reads CASSPGVTSGRYRTDTQYF. The CDR3 bases are TGTGCCAGCAGCCCAGGGGTAACTAGCGGGAGGTATCGTACAGATACGCAGTATTTT. Together with reference TRBV7-9 and TRBJ2-3, the CDR3 gives the full variable domain: DTGVSQNPRHKITKRGQNVTFRCDPISEHNRLYWYRQTLGQGPEFLTYFQNEAQLEKSRLLSDRFSAERPKGSFSTLEIQRTEQGDSAMYLCASSPGVTSGRYRTDTQYFGPGTRLTVL.

This chain joins TRBV27 and TRBJ1-1; a possible D gene is TRBD1 (6 bases). Germline assignment: CDR1 MNHEY and CDR2 SMNVEV (reference sequence). Trimming left V 5 bases short and J 3 bases short, with 13 bases between. The CDR3 has 14 residues. The CDR3 sequence: CASSLRGGYTEAFF. The DNA for the CDR3 is TGTGCCAGCAGTCTACGGGGGGGCTACACTGAAGCTTTCTTT.

In DNA form, the CDR3 reads TGTGCCAGCAGCTATCGAGCGAACACTGAAGCTTTCTTT. It yields the protein CASSYRANTEAFF. The chain links TRBV9 to TRBJ1-1; no firm D call. Germline-derived CDR1 and CDR2 are SGDLS and YYNGEE. V was trimmed by 4 bases and J by 1 base, leaving 8 bases between them. The CDR3 consists of 13 residues.

The chain combines TRBV27 with TRBJ2-7; D gene ambiguous. The CDR3 covers 13 residues. With 6 bases removed from V and 3 bases from J, the gap between germline ends came to 12 bases. Germline CDR1 reads MNHEY; CDR2 reads SMNVEV (reference sequence). The CDR3, as DNA: TGTGCCAGCAGCCCAGTTGGCCTCTACGAGCAGTACTTC. This translates into CASSPVGLYEQYF.

CDR3 region: CASISLINNEQFF. CDR3 nucleotide sequence: TGTGCCAGCATATCACTCATTAACAATGAGCAGTTCTTC. V gene TRBV27 combines with J gene TRBJ2-1; D not certain. This CDR3 region has 13 residues. CDR1 is MNHEY, CDR2 SMNVEV, per germline (reference sequence). Trimming cost V 7 bases and J 5 bases, with 12 bases left between them.

The J gene is TRBJ2-5, the V gene TRBV6-4, with 9 bases identical to TRBD2. Germline CDR1 and CDR2: MRHNA and SNTAGT. Trimming removed 3 bases from V and 5 bases from J; junction bases left unmatched: 7. CDR3 size: 15 residues. The CDR3 coding sequence is TGTGCCAGCAGTGAGGCAGCGGGAGGTGATGAGACCCAGTACTTC. It is translated as CASSEAAGGDETQYF.

This clone is large within its sample. The V call is TRBV18, the J call TRBJ2-1; no firm D call. This CDR3 spans 12 amino acids. Deletions cut 3 bases from V and 9 bases from J, with 9 bases between. Germline V gene sequence: CDR1 KGHSH, CDR2 LQKENI. CDR3 sequence (DNA): TGTGCCAGCTCACCGCCTAGGCGTGAGCAGTTCTTC. Translating gives CASSPPRREQFF.

This rearrangement joins TRBV5-1 to TRBJ2-7; D possibly corresponds to TRBD2 (5 bases). The length of the CDR3 is 11 residues. CDR1 is SGHRS and CDR2 is YFSETQ in the germline V gene. V dropped 4 bases and J dropped 4 bases, with 6 bases sitting between them. DNA for the CDR3: TGCGCCAGCAGCGGAGGTTACGAGCAGTACTTC. Amino acid sequence: CASSGGYEQYF.

This clone qualifies as large (0.1 to 1%). The CDR3 loop is CASSSGQGDEQYF. Written as DNA, the CDR3 is TGTGCCAGCAGTTCCGGACAGGGGGACGAGCAGTACTTC. The chain couples TRBV27 to TRBJ2-7; 10 bases are shared with TRBD1. The CDR3 sequence is 13 residues long. Germline CDR1 is MNHEY and CDR2 is SMNVEV (reference sequence). V was pared by 4 bases and J by 5 bases, with 2 bases of the junction left unmatched.

This clone was counted a single time. The gene calls are TRBV27 and TRBJ2-1; tentatively, D is TRBD2 (6 bases). The CDR3 length is 17 residues. Trimming cost V 6 bases and J 6 bases, with 24 bases left between them. Germline CDR1 is MNHEY and CDR2 is SMNVEV (reference sequence). The CDR3 is CASSAIGSVSGVNEQFF. Written as DNA, the CDR3 is TGTGCCAGCAGCGCGATAGGCTCGGTTTCGGGGGTCAATGAGCAGTTCTTC.

The V and J genes are TRBV9 and TRBJ2-1; D call uncertain. The germline V and J ends were trimmed by 2 bases and 6 bases, with 18 bases remaining between them. The CDR3 loop spans 16 amino acids. Per germline, CDR1 SGDLS and CDR2 YYNGEE. The DNA of the CDR3 is TGTGCCAGCAGCGTCGACATAGACCGAATGAGCAATGAGCAGTTCTTC. It encodes CASSVDIDRMSNEQFF. Looking up the rest from reference TRBV9 and TRBJ2-1 gives the full variable domain: DSGVTQTPKHLITATGQRVTLRCSPRSGDLSVYWYQQSLDQGLQFLIQYYNGEERAKGNILERFSAQQFPDLHSELNLSSLELGDSALYFCASSVDIDRMSNEQFFGPGTRLTVL.

The V and J genes are TRBV7-3 and TRBJ2-2; 7 bases match TRBD1. J gave up 3 bases and V 2 bases, and 6 bases lay outside the gene matches. CDR1 is SGHTA and CDR2 is FQGTGA in the germline V gene. The CDR3 runs 16 residues. The CDR3 region is CASSLFDRDYTGELFF. The CDR3 coding sequence is TGTGCCAGCAGCTTATTCGACAGGGATTACACCGGGGAGCTGTTTTTT.

DNA for the CDR3: TGTGCCAGCAGCTCTCGGACAGGGCCGTCCTACGAGCAGTACTTC. Encoded protein: CASSSRTGPSYEQYF. The J gene is TRBJ2-7, the V gene TRBV7-9, with TRBD1 identical over 8 bases. The CDR3 consists of 15 residues. In germline, CDR1 is SEHNR, CDR2 FQNEAQ (reference sequence). V lost 4 bases to trimming and J lost 1 base; unmatched junction nucleotides: 6.

This chain links TRBV4-3 with TRBJ2-7, with 11 bases fitting TRBD1. Germline CDR1 and CDR2: LGHNA and YSLEER. The CDR3 extends over 18 amino acids. The trim removed 4 bases at V and 5 bases at J, leaving 16 bases unmatched. Written as DNA, the CDR3 is TGCGCCAGCAGCCGACTAATCTCCCGGACAGGGGGCTTGAACGAGCAGTACTTC. It codes for CASSRLISRTGGLNEQYF.

The chain joins TRBV28 to TRBJ1-4, with D tentatively TRBD1 (5 bases). The CDR3 is 14 residues long. The ends were cut back, 3 bases at V and 4 bases at J, with 9 bases in the middle. From germline, CDR1 is MDHEN and CDR2 SYDVKM. CDR3 sequence: CASSFTGDNEKLFF. CDR3 in DNA: TGTGCCAGCAGTTTCACAGGTGATAATGAAAAACTGTTTTTT.

This clone was picked up a small number of times. The gene calls are TRBV28 and TRBJ2-1, with TRBD1 identical over 10 bases. CDR1 and CDR2 (germline): MDHEN, SYDVKM. The junction had 9 bases not matched to a gene; V was cut back by 6 bases and J by 4 bases. This CDR3 has 16 residues. The CDR3: CASRAPGTGAYNEQFF. The CDR3 DNA reads as TGTGCCAGCAGGGCGCCTGGGACAGGGGCGTACAATGAGCAGTTCTTC. The full variable domain, its missing parts supplied by reference TRBV28 and TRBJ2-1, is DVKVTQSSRYLVKRTGEKVFLECVQDMDHENMFWYRQDPGLGLRLIYFSYDVKMKEKGDIPEGYSVSREKKERFSLILESASTNQTSMYLCASRAPGTGAYNEQFFGPGTRLTVL.

This clone was counted only a few times. This chain joins TRBV27 and TRBJ1-1; D unresolved. The V gene lost 3 bases and the J gene lost 3 bases, with 8 bases spanning the gap. CDR3 length: 13 amino acids. Looked up from germline, CDR1 is MNHEY and CDR2 is SMNVEV (reference sequence). This chain's CDR3 is CASSFLEYTEAFF. CDR3 in DNA: TGTGCCAGCAGTTTTTTGGAGTACACTGAAGCTTTCTTT.

CDR3 coding DNA: TGTGCCAGCAGCGAGGGGACAGAAGGATTCTATGGCTACACCTTC. Amino acids: CASSEGTEGFYGYTF. This chain links TRBV6-1 with TRBJ1-2; 7 bases agree with TRBD1. The V gene's germline CDR1 is MNHNS and CDR2 SASEGT. The CDR3 contains 15 residues. Germline trimming cut 6 bases from V and 4 bases from J; bases unmatched to any gene: 11.

The CDR3: CASSQEGLAGTEQYF. The CDR3 nucleotides read TGCGCCAGCAGCCAAGAGGGCCTAGCGGGGACCGAGCAGTACTTC. This sequence joins TRBV4-1 and TRBJ2-7; 9 bases line up with TRBD2. Germline loops: CDR1 MGHRA, CDR2 YSYEKL. The J segment lost 6 bases and the V segment lost 0 bases, leaving 6 bases of the junction unmatched. The CDR3 sequence is 15 residues long.

The chain recombines TRBV7-3 with TRBJ2-1; D is ambiguous. CDR3 length equals 13 residues. The germline V gene has CDR1 SGHTA and CDR2 FQGTGA. Trimming stripped 2 bases from V and 4 bases from J, with 6 bases between. CDR3: CASSLGLYNEQFF. The CDR3 nucleotides read TGTGCCAGCAGCTTAGGGCTTTACAATGAGCAGTTCTTC.

The V call is TRBV5-8, the J call TRBJ1-1; the D gene is possibly TRBD1 (6 bases). Germline V CDR1 and CDR2: SGHTS, YDEGEE. CDR3 length: 17 residues. V lost 2 bases and J 0 bases, leaving 17 bases between the germline ends. The CDR3 bases are TGTGCCAGCAGCTTATATTCCCCCACAGGGATGAACACTGAAGCTTTCTTT. As protein: CASSLYSPTGMNTEAFF.

The chain has TRBV6-5 and TRBJ2-5, with TRBD2 identical over 10 bases. This CDR3 comprises 15 residues. V shed 3 bases, J shed 5 bases, and the junction held 6 bases outside the gene matches. CDR1 and CDR2 (germline): MNHEY, SVGAGI. CDR3 coding DNA: TGTGCCAGCAGTTATATCCTAGCGGGAGTTGAGACCCAGTACTTC. It specifies CASSYILAGVETQYF.

This clone was observed a few times. V gene TRBV11-2 combines with J gene TRBJ1-5, with D possibly being TRBD1 (6 bases). Germline CDR1 reads SGHAT; CDR2 reads FQNNGV. With 4 bases removed from V and 14 bases from J, the gap between germline ends came to 12 bases. CDR3 length: 11 residues. The CDR3 loop reads CASSSGRQEHF. The CDR3 bases are TGTGCCAGCAGCTCAGGTAGACAGGAGCATTTT. Looking up the rest from reference TRBV11-2 and TRBJ1-5 gives the full variable domain: EAGVAQSPRYKIIEKRQSVAFWCNPISGHATLYWYQQILGQGPKLLIQFQNNGVVDDSQLPKDRFSAERLKGVDSTLKIQPAKLEDSAVYLCASSSGRQEHFGDGTRLSIL.

The gene calls are TRBV27 and TRBJ2-1, with 11 bases lining up with TRBD2. This CDR3 comprises 17 residues. The V gene's germline CDR1 is MNHEY and CDR2 SMNVEV (reference sequence). J lost 7 bases, V lost 6 bases, and 14 bases had no gene match. Written as DNA, the CDR3 is TGTGCCAGCAGCACGCCCCATCTAGCGGGAGGAATGAATGAGCAGTTCTTC. It yields the protein CASSTPHLAGGMNEQFF.

In its sample, this clone was seen once. This rearrangement joins TRBV9 to TRBJ2-7; 7 bases line up with TRBD1. The V gene's germline CDR1 is SGDLS and CDR2 YYNGEE. The CDR3 totals 16 residues. The ends lost 4 bases at V and 2 bases at J; junction bases unmatched: 12. CDR3 in DNA: TGTGCCAGCAGCCCAAGACAGGGAACGTTTGCCTACGAGCAGTACTTC. Its translation: CASSPRQGTFAYEQYF. Full variable domain (missing parts from reference TRBV9 and TRBJ2-7): DSGVTQTPKHLITATGQRVTLRCSPRSGDLSVYWYQQSLDQGLQFLIQYYNGEERAKGNILERFSAQQFPDLHSELNLSSLELGDSALYFCASSPRQGTFAYEQYFGPGTRLTVT.

Points on this clone: At the DNA level, this CDR3 is encoded by other sequences in the same sample as well. The genes are TRBV18 and TRBJ1-1; D is ambiguous. Germline V gives CDR1 KGHSH, CDR2 LQKENI. This CDR3 comprises 13 residues. V dropped 0 bases and J dropped 5 bases, with 7 bases sitting between them. CDR3 nucleotides: TGTGCCAGCTCACCACCACCGAGGACTGAAGCTTTCTTT. Translation gives CASSPPPRTEAFF. Looking up the rest from reference TRBV18 and TRBJ1-1 gives the full variable domain: NAGVMQNPRHLVRRRGQEARLRCSPMKGHSHVYWYRQLPEEGLKFMVYLQKENIIDESGMPKERFSAEFPKEGPSILRIQQVVRGDSAAYFCASSPPPRTEAFFGQGTRLTVV.

The chain has TRBV7-6 and TRBJ2-7; tentative D call: TRBD2 (6 bases). V dropped 0 bases and J dropped 3 bases, with 18 bases sitting between them. The length of the CDR3 is 17 residues. Germline CDR1 and CDR2: SGHVS and FNYEAQ. DNA for the CDR3: TGTGCCAGCAGCTTAGCACCGGGAGAGCCACCCAGCTACGAGCAGTACTTC. Residues: CASSLAPGEPPSYEQYF. The entire variable domain, with the rest obtained from reference TRBV7-6 and TRBJ2-7, is as follows: GAGVSQSPRYKVTKRGQDVALRCDPISGHVSLYWYRQALGQGPEFLTYFNYEAQQDKSGLPNDRFSAERPEGSISTLTIQRTEQRDSAMYRCASSLAPGEPPSYEQYFGPGTRLTVT.